This T cell receptor (beta chain) was recorded in a study of shared clonotypes between healthy human individuals. Of note for this clone: As yet, its antigen is unknown.

It was across several immunoSEQ plates that each subset's genomic DNA was evenly split. Original analysis: Filtering differed since immunoSEQ provided only junctions, with no quality scores. Method: immunoSEQ multiplex PCR; TCRdb's copy keeps in-frame clones and lacks some. The V and J calls and clone size were taken over from that table, and D and trimming were inferred from the DNA. This sample has over 750,000 clones; 90% to 98% occur once, and the top ten carry less than 0.3%. General study points: Generally, estimated richness proved larger in naive subsets than it did in memory subsets. Clonotype sharing among donors was expected to depend on sequencing depth.

Only CD45RO-negative cells positively selected for CCR7 counted as naive CD8 cells, so terminally differentiated effector memory CD45RA+ cells were excluded. V was pared by 0 bases and J by 0 bases, with 3 bases of the junction left unmatched. The CDR3 covers 16 residues. Germline values: CDR1 SGDLS, CDR2 YYNGEE. The chain combines TRBV9 with TRBJ2-3; 8 bases are shared with TRBD2. The TCR was taken from a man aged 30-40 years in good health. The sequencing input was naive CD8+ T cells sorted from blood. The CDR3 spells CASSVGKRESTDTQYF. DNA of the CDR3: TGTGCCAGCAGCGTAGGGAAGCGGGAGAGCACAGATACGCAGTATTTT.